What follows are 10 T cell receptor beta chains derived from one specimen sequenced in a study of cytomegalovirus exposure and HLA in healthy donors. The protocol was immunoSEQ multiplex PCR, while the TCRdb copy is restricted to in-frame clones and leaves out a portion. Of 70,000 or so clones in the sample, 94% were seen once. Sequencing input: PBMCs. All receptors derive from a woman aged 18-29 years in good health and CMV-seropositive.

The rearrangement uses TRBV5-6 and TRBJ2-4; D not resolved. Trimming took 1 base from V and 7 from J, leaving 6 bases between them. Per germline, CDR1 SGHDT and CDR2 YYEEEE. The CDR3 spans 12 residues. Here the CDR3 reads CASSLSGNIQYF. The CDR3 nucleotides are TGTGCCAGCAGCTTGTCCGGGAACATTCAGTACTTC.

This chain joins TRBV6-5 and TRBJ2-1; tentative D call: TRBD2 (6 bases). The CDR3 length is 12 residues. Germline loops: CDR1 MNHEY, CDR2 SVGAGI. Trimming shortened V by 3 bases and J by 7 bases, and 7 bases separated the two germline ends. The CDR3 loop reads CASSYSGNEQFF. CDR3 nucleotide sequence: TGTGCCAGCAGTTATAGCGGAAATGAGCAGTTCTTC.

The chain is built from TRBV10-3 and TRBJ2-1, with TRBD2 matching over 12 bases. Unmatched junction bases numbered 5, after V lost 2 bases and J lost 0 bases. The CDR3 length is 18 residues. Per the germline V gene, CDR1 is ENHRY and CDR2 is SYGVKD. The CDR3 sequence: CAISEGTSGRSSYNEQFF. In DNA, the CDR3 is TGTGCCATCAGTGAGGGGACTAGCGGGCGAAGCTCCTACAATGAGCAGTTCTTC.

The sample holds one count of this clone. V gene TRBV29-1 combines with J gene TRBJ2-6; TRBD1 matches 7 bases. The CDR3 has 16 amino acids. Germline assignment: CDR1 SQVTM and CDR2 ANQGSEA. V lost 5 bases, J lost 0 bases, and 7 bases stayed unmatched. The CDR3 loop is CSVFRGSSSGANVLTF. CDR3 DNA sequence: TGCAGCGTTTTCAGGGGGTCCAGCTCTGGGGCCAACGTCCTGACTTTC.

This chain links TRBV29-1 with TRBJ2-1, with D maybe TRBD2 (6 bases). CDR3 length: 13 amino acids. V dropped 5 bases and J dropped 7 bases, with 15 bases sitting between them. CDR1 and CDR2 (germline): SQVTM, ANQGSEA. The chain's CDR3 is CSVRLGAQNEQFF. The CDR3 nucleotides are TGCAGCGTTAGACTAGGGGCCCAGAATGAGCAGTTCTTC.

The rearrangement links TRBV19 to TRBJ1-1; D ambiguous. V lost 7 bases to trimming and J lost 1 base, with 7 bases between them. The CDR3 sequence is 12 residues long. CDR1 LNHDA and CDR2 SQIVND come from the germline V gene (reference sequence). Here the CDR3 DNA reads TGTGCCAGTACGTATTCGAACACTGAAGCTTTCTTT. It yields the protein CASTYSNTEAFF.

The rearrangement uses TRBV15 and TRBJ1-5; possibly TRBD1 for D (5 bases). Germline V gene sequence: CDR1 LNHNV, CDR2 YYDKDF (reference sequence). V was clipped by 1 base and J by 3 bases, with 16 bases between them. The CDR3 is made up of 17 amino acids. The CDR3 here is CATSRGGYGGLNQPQHF. Here the CDR3 DNA reads TGTGCCACCAGCAGAGGGGGGTATGGAGGGCTCAATCAGCCCCAGCATTTT.

V usage is TRBV6-5 and J usage is TRBJ1-4; D is possibly TRBD1 (5 bases). Germline CDR1 MNHEY, CDR2 SVGAGI. The CDR3 covers 15 residues. Trimming shortened V by 6 bases and J by 1 base, and 12 bases separated the two germline ends. CDR3 loop: CASSPTGGTNEKLFF. CDR3 DNA sequence: TGTGCCAGCAGCCCGACCGGGGGAACTAATGAAAAACTGTTTTTT.

V is TRBV19 and J is TRBJ2-2; TRBD1 matches 7 bases. In germline, CDR1 is LNHDA, CDR2 SQIVND (reference sequence). Trimming removed 3 bases from V and 4 bases from J; junction bases left unmatched: 5. This CDR3 has 15 residues. This CDR3 reads CASSISRQGTGELFF. The DNA for the CDR3 is TGTGCCAGTAGTATCTCTCGACAGGGCACCGGGGAGCTGTTTTTT. The variable domain in full, with the rest retrieved from reference TRBV19 and TRBJ2-2, is DGGITQSPKYLFRKEGQNVTLSCEQNLNHDAMYWYRQDPGQGLRLIYYSQIVNDFQKGDIAEGYSVSREKKESFPLTVTSAQKNPTAFYLCASSISRQGTGELFFGEGSRLTVL.

V gene TRBV2 combines with J gene TRBJ2-2; 9 bases agree with TRBD1. Looked up from germline, CDR1 is SNHLY and CDR2 is FYNNEI. This CDR3 contains 15 residues. V dropped 7 bases and J dropped 5; count of bases not matched to a gene: 8. The CDR3 spells CASNAGTGTTGELFF. CDR3 DNA sequence: TGTGCCAGCAATGCCGGGACAGGGACGACCGGGGAGCTGTTTTTT. Variable domain in full (rest from reference TRBV2 and TRBJ2-2): EPEVTQTPSHQVTQMGQEVILRCVPISNHLYFYWYRQILGQKVEFLVSFYNNEISEKSEIFDDQFSVERPDGSNFTLKIRSTKLEDSAMYFCASNAGTGTTGELFFGEGSRLTVL.